The source of this TCR beta chain is a study of beta chain features in type 1 diabetes. The authors sorted CD4+ naive, central memory, regulatory and stem cell-like memory cells via CD45RO/CCR7/CD25/CD127/CD95/CD27. Of note for this clone: Its antigen is unidentified. In the same sample, other DNA sequences code for this CDR3.

The CDR3 contains 15 residues. The germline CDR1 and CDR2 sequences are GTSNPN and SVGIG (reference sequence). Germline trimming cut 0 bases from V and 3 bases from J; bases unmatched to any gene: 2. Findings of the study overall: In cDNA sequencing, cells with high TCR expression could be over-represented.

The investigators reverse transcribed all of the isolated RNA, so they sequenced expressed TCRB transcripts. Around 3.5 million reads on average were seen across naive, central memory and regulatory T cell samples. Data came from immunoSEQ multiplex PCR; TCRdb stores just in-frame clones and leaves some out. The sample carries roughly 400,000 clones, about 15% recorded once. This TCR came from a man under 40 in good health. The V and J genes are TRBV30 and TRBJ2-3; 11 bases match TRBD2. Material: naive CD4+ T cells from blood. The CDR3 DNA reads TGTGCCTGGAGTGTATTAGCGGGAGGGACAGATACGCAGTATTTT. This gives the protein CAWSVLAGGTDTQYF.